These 24 T cell receptor beta chains came from one sample sequenced in a study of blood T cell repertoires in COVID-19. The table came from immunoSEQ multiplex PCR; TCRdb's copy has only in-frame clones and leaves some out. The sample consists of 200,000 to 250,000 clones, about 87% of them appearing once. Sequencing was carried out using peripheral blood. All receptors come from a woman between 65 and 79 years old with active or convalescent COVID-19.

The chain recombines TRBV7-8 with TRBJ1-2; TRBD1 aligns across 11 bases. CDR3 length: 17 amino acids. CDR1 is SGHVS, CDR2 FQNEAQ, per germline. V was pared by 5 bases and J by 8 bases, with 16 bases of the junction left unmatched. CDR3 sequence reads: CASSPLGGDRGKGGYTF. DNA for the CDR3: TGTGCCAGCAGCCCCCTAGGGGGGGACAGGGGGAAAGGGGGCTACACCTTC.

Note on this clone: This CDR3 is also generated by other DNA sequences in the sample. V gene TRBV12-3 or TRBV12-4 combines with J gene TRBJ1-2; TRBD1 agrees at 7 bases. The junction had 3 bases not matched to a gene; V was cut back by 5 bases and J by 3 bases. This CDR3 comprises 13 residues. In DNA form, the CDR3 reads TGTGCCAGCAGTCTCGGGACAGACTATGGCTACACCTTC. It is translated as CASSLGTDYGYTF.

The chain links TRBV19 to TRBJ2-4, with 7 bases identical to TRBD2. The trim removed 5 bases at V and 6 bases at J, leaving 7 bases unmatched. This CDR3 has 14 amino acids. Germline CDR1 LNHDA, CDR2 SQIVND (reference sequence). CDR3 nucleotide sequence: TGTGCCAGTAGTTCGGGGGGTGGTGTAAACATTCAGTACTTC. This gives the protein CASSSGGGVNIQYF.

The chain has TRBV4-2 and TRBJ2-3; 8 positions match TRBD2. Germline CDR1 is LGHNA and CDR2 is YNFKEQ. The CDR3 is 14 amino acids. Trimming cost V 7 bases and J 6 bases; bases outside gene matches: 9. CDR3 in DNA: TGTGCCAGCAACCCCTCGGGGGGGCCTGATACGCAGTATTTT. Its translation is CASNPSGGPDTQYF.

This clone was recorded a few times. The chain employs TRBV5-1 and TRBJ1-1; no firm D call. Germline assignment: CDR1 SGHRS and CDR2 YFSETQ. CDR3 length: 12 residues. V was shortened by 6 bases and J by 4 bases, with 10 bases between the two germline ends. CDR3 in DNA: TGCGCCAGCACTGAACGAGGCACTGAAGCTTTCTTT. It encodes CASTERGTEAFF.

V and J are TRBV19 and TRBJ2-1; 9 nucleotides line up with TRBD2. With V trimmed by 5 bases and J by 4 bases, 3 bases remained unmatched. Germline CDR1 reads LNHDA; CDR2 reads SQIVND (reference sequence). This CDR3 is built from 14 residues. CDR3: CASSSSGEYNEQFF. The CDR3 nucleotides read TGTGCCAGTAGTTCTAGCGGGGAATACAATGAGCAGTTCTTC.

CDR3 loop: CASSPYPGDRGTDTQYF. For the CDR3, the DNA is TGCGCCAGCAGCCCCTACCCCGGGGACAGGGGCACAGATACGCAGTATTTT. V gene TRBV4-1 combines with J gene TRBJ2-3; 9 nucleotides agree with TRBD1. The CDR3 totals 17 residues. J lost 1 base, V lost 4 bases, and 9 bases had no gene match. The germline V gene encodes CDR1 MGHRA and CDR2 YSYEKL.

The chain links TRBV5-1 to TRBJ1-1; D not certain. The V and J ends lost 5 bases and 3 bases respectively, with 11 bases between them. CDR3 length: 13 amino acids. From germline, CDR1 is SGHRS and CDR2 YFSETQ. The CDR3 DNA follows: TGCGCCAGCAGACCCGCGGGGTACACTGAAGCTTTCTTT. It translates to CASRPAGYTEAFF.

CDR3 sequence reads: CASSGQMGGTEAFF. The CDR3 region has the DNA TGTGCCAGTAGTGGCCAGATGGGGGGCACTGAAGCTTTCTTT. V is TRBV19 and J is TRBJ1-1, with a tentative D call TRBD1 (5 bases). Germline assignment: CDR1 LNHDA and CDR2 SQIVND (reference sequence). This CDR3 is built from 14 residues. V gave up 5 bases and J gave up 4 bases, with 14 bases separating them.

This sequence joins TRBV7-9 and TRBJ2-7; 8 bases are shared with TRBD2. This CDR3 comprises 16 residues. Germline CDR1 and CDR2: SEHNR and FQNEAQ (reference sequence). After removal of 4 bases from V and 6 bases from J, the junction contained 14 bases not matched to a gene. The CDR3 is CASSSPVGGGSTEQYF. DNA of the CDR3: TGTGCCAGCAGCTCTCCCGTGGGCGGGGGGTCTACCGAGCAGTACTTC.

The chain couples TRBV5-1 to TRBJ2-7; TRBD1 is a possible D gene (5 bases). This CDR3 comprises 14 residues. Germline CDR1 SGHRS, CDR2 YFSETQ. The ends were cut back, 3 bases at V and 3 bases at J, with 13 bases in the middle. CDR3 in amino acids: CASSSSGKVYEQYF. CDR3 in DNA: TGCGCCAGCAGCTCTTCAGGGAAAGTCTACGAGCAGTACTTC.

The CDR3 region is CASNEREGTDTQYF. The DNA of the CDR3 is TGTGCCAGCAACGAAAGGGAGGGGACAGATACGCAGTATTTT. The genes are TRBV6-5 and TRBJ2-3, with 7 positions matching TRBD2. Germline trimming cut 7 bases from V and 3 bases from J; bases unmatched to any gene: 7. Per the germline V gene, CDR1 is MNHEY and CDR2 is SVGAGI. This CDR3 contains 14 residues.

V gene TRBV5-6 combines with J gene TRBJ2-7; 8 bases line up with TRBD1. The CDR3 spans 14 residues. Germline CDR1 SGHDT, CDR2 YYEEEE. V lost 0 bases, J lost 5 bases, and 4 bases stayed unmatched. The chain's CDR3 is CASSLEPGQDEQYF. CDR3 nucleotides: TGTGCCAGCAGCTTGGAGCCGGGACAGGACGAGCAGTACTTC.

V gene TRBV27 combines with J gene TRBJ1-1; D unresolved. V lost 7 bases and J 6 bases, leaving 21 bases between the germline ends. The germline CDR1 and CDR2 sequences are MNHEY and SMNVEV (reference sequence). The CDR3 totals 15 residues. The CDR3: CASISDPLPGAEAFF. CDR3 nucleotide sequence: TGTGCCAGCATCTCTGACCCCCTCCCGGGAGCTGAAGCTTTCTTT.

The rearrangement joins TRBV18 to TRBJ2-5; tentatively, D is TRBD1 (6 bases). The CDR3 extends over 14 amino acids. Germline values: CDR1 KGHSH, CDR2 LQKENI. Trimming took 3 bases from V and 5 from J, leaving 13 bases between them. The CDR3 spells CASSPPGGLETQYF. CDR3 DNA: TGTGCCAGCTCACCCCCTGGGGGCCTGGAGACCCAGTACTTC. Full variable domain (outside the CDR3, taken from reference TRBV18 and TRBJ2-5): NAGVMQNPRHLVRRRGQEARLRCSPMKGHSHVYWYRQLPEEGLKFMVYLQKENIIDESGMPKERFSAEFPKEGPSILRIQQVVRGDSAAYFCASSPPGGLETQYFGPGTRLLVL.

J is TRBJ1-2 and V is TRBV6-5; 10 bases align to TRBD1. This CDR3 has 16 amino acids. The V segment lost 3 bases and the J segment 5 bases; nucleotides outside the gene matches: 9. In germline, CDR1 is MNHEY, CDR2 SVGAGI. CDR3 residues: CASSYTSTGGKYGYTF. The CDR3 coding sequence is TGTGCCAGCAGTTATACCTCGACAGGGGGCAAGTATGGCTACACCTTC.

This clone was recorded a few times. The chain recombines TRBV29-1 with TRBJ1-1; D possibly corresponds to TRBD1 (6 bases). The CDR3 length is 12 residues. V dropped 2 bases and J dropped 7 bases, with 11 bases sitting between them. Germline V gene sequence: CDR1 SQVTM, CDR2 ANQGSEA. The CDR3 DNA sequence: TGCAGCGTTGAACGAGGGGGTAATGAAGCTTTCTTT. It encodes CSVERGGNEAFF.

V and J are TRBV5-4 and TRBJ1-1; D gene unclear. The CDR3 consists of 13 residues. The germline gives CDR1 SGHNT, CDR2 YYREEE (reference sequence). The germline V and J ends were trimmed by 4 bases and 11 bases, with 18 bases remaining between them. The CDR3 is CASSPASGGGAFF. In DNA form, the CDR3 reads TGTGCCAGCAGCCCTGCCTCGGGCGGAGGTGCTTTCTTT.

The chain carries TRBV27 and TRBJ1-6; 8 bases are a match to TRBD1. V was pared by 11 bases and J by 0 bases, with 3 bases of the junction left unmatched. Germline V lookup: CDR1 MNHEY, CDR2 SMNVEV (reference sequence). This CDR3 is built from 14 residues. The CDR3 DNA sequence: TGTGCCGAAACAGGGGGCTCCTATAATTCACCCCTCCACTTT. Its translation is CAETGGSYNSPLHF.

This clone has just one count. One junction end disagrees with the germline gene, perhaps due to a read error. This chain uses TRBV13 with TRBJ2-2; D may be TRBD2 (7 bases). There are 15 residues in the CDR3. The germline gives CDR1 PRHDT, CDR2 FYEKMQ (reference sequence). The CDR3 here is CASSLGGDITGELFF. The CDR3 coding sequence is TGTGCCAGCAGCCTAGGGGGGGACATCACCGGGGAGCTGTTTTTT.

This chain links TRBV9 with TRBJ2-2; no clear D. The length of the CDR3 is 12 residues. Germline loops: CDR1 SGDLS, CDR2 YYNGEE. Trimming left V 3 bases short and J 4 bases short, with 4 bases between. CDR3 protein: CASSAFTGELFF. The DNA for the CDR3 is TGTGCCAGCAGCGCTTTCACCGGGGAGCTGTTTTTT. Full variable domain (remainder filled in from reference TRBV9 and TRBJ2-2): DSGVTQTPKHLITATGQRVTLRCSPRSGDLSVYWYQQSLDQGLQFLIQYYNGEERAKGNILERFSAQQFPDLHSELNLSSLELGDSALYFCASSAFTGELFFGEGSRLTVL.

This chain links TRBV5-1 with TRBJ1-6; D not resolved. Germline loops: CDR1 SGHRS, CDR2 YFSETQ. V dropped 3 bases and J dropped 6 bases, with 13 bases sitting between them. The CDR3 spans 15 residues. The CDR3 spells CASSYEGGSNSPLHF. CDR3 sequence (DNA): TGCGCCAGCAGCTACGAGGGCGGCTCTAATTCACCCCTCCACTTT. Drawing the rest from reference TRBV5-1 and TRBJ1-6, the complete variable domain is KAGVTQTPRYLIKTRGQQVTLSCSPISGHRSVSWYQQTPGQGLQFLFEYFSETQRNKGNFPGRFSGRQFSNSRSEMNVSTLELGDSALYLCASSYEGGSNSPLHFGNGTRLTVT.

The V call is TRBV20-1, the J call TRBJ2-7, with 7 bases aligning to TRBD1. J lost 9 bases, V lost 2 bases, and 4 bases had no gene match. Per the germline V gene, CDR1 is DFQATT and CDR2 is SNEGSKA (reference sequence). The CDR3 contains 11 residues. CDR3 nucleotides: TGCAGTGCTAGACCGGGACAGCGGCAGTACTTC. Its protein is CSARPGQRQYF.

The genes are TRBV19 and TRBJ1-3; TRBD1 matches 9 bases. The germline V gene encodes CDR1 LNHDA and CDR2 SQIVND (reference sequence). Losses at the gene ends were 5 bases for V and 0 bases for J; bases not matched to a gene: 8. This CDR3 comprises 17 residues. CDR3 nucleotides: TGTGCCAGTAGTTCGGACAGGGGTTTTTTCTCTGGAAACACCATATATTTT. Protein sequence: CASSSDRGFFSGNTIYF.